The table lists the clone carrying this T cell receptor (beta chain) with many counts. A J-beta primer mix and a sample-barcoded 5' primer were used in a second PCR of roughly 6 to 12 cycles. The authors tagged each cDNA molecule using a template-switch adaptor with 12 random nucleotides. TCRdb called the 5' RACE reads again in MiXCR, with one record for every CDR3 protein. The sample records approximately 810,000 distinct CDR3 sequences, about 28% being singletons. This CDR3 has 17 amino acids. The junction had 6 bases not matched to a gene; V was cut back by 3 bases and J by 2 bases. Germline V gene sequence: CDR1 KGHDR, CDR2 SFDVKD. These data belong to a study of blood T cells in healthy people across ages. About the research overall: T cells yielded about one barcoded beta molecule per two cells through template switching.

The origin of this receptor is a woman older than 75 in good health. Sequenced material: blood. The V gene is TRBV24-1, the J gene TRBJ2-1, with 10 bases that match TRBD2. The CDR3 protein is CATSDQNSGGPYNEQFF. CDR3 nucleotide sequence: TGTGCCACCAGTGATCAAAATAGCGGGGGGCCCTACAATGAGCAGTTCTTC.